The text below deals with one TCR beta chain. At least ten counts were recorded for this clonotype. Its binding antigen is unknown. Per-base quality was not reported, and no clone a single base away is much larger than it. The germline V gene gives CDR1 as LGHNA and CDR2 as YNFKEQ. Ends trimmed: V by 0 bases, J by 3 bases; bases unmatched to a gene: 5. The cysteine opens and the phenylalanine closes a CDR3 of 16 amino acids. CDR3 DNA is the only sequence kept; it has 48 bases, read in frame from the first base. This sample was taken from a study of naive and memory T cell subsets (TCRdb year 2017). Study-level background: The study applied an open-source, UMI-based TCR alpha and beta sequencing pipeline to sorted naive and memory peripheral blood T cell subsets. RNA was DNase-treated and reverse transcribed with TCR constant-region primers, mostly using SuperScript III. Complete agreement was observed between the functional CMV T cell responses and the IgG serology results.

Separate amplification of TCR alpha and beta chain libraries was performed from the second PCR step onward. To determine each donor's CMV status, fresh PBMCs were stimulated overnight with CMV viral lysate, and IFNgamma production from CD4+ T cells was then assessed. CD4 T cells were positively selected with Miltenyi beads, followed by positive selection of CD8 T cells from the CD4-negative fraction. Cells were stained for CD3, CD4, CD8, CD45RA, CD27 and a live/dead dye and were sorted on a BD Aria II into four subsets based on CD45RA and CD27. Three healthy volunteers provided blood, and the blood of each volunteer was split into CD4 and CD8 T cells and then into four differentiation subsets. Around 130 ml of peripheral blood was collected from each donor, and PBMC were isolated by Ficoll-Paque PLUS density-gradient centrifugation. Sorted cells were lysed in RLT buffer, after which RNA was extracted using a Qiagen RNeasy kit and stored at -80 degrees C.

Library prep was done by UMI-ligation and nested PCR. The beta constant-region primer was an equimolar mix of two oligonucleotides covering both TRBC1 and TRBC2. Four rounds of PCR, combining the SP2 primer with nested alpha and beta constant-region primers, were used to amplify the ligated cDNA. A single-stranded oligonucleotide carrying the SP2 primer and a 12-nucleotide UMI was ligated to the 3' end of the cDNA by T4 RNA ligase 1. The ligation reaction was incubated at 16°C for about 20-25 hours. PCR2 was typically performed as a SYBR Green qPCR and was stopped at a predetermined threshold so that over-amplification was prevented. Every purification after the first one was done using Agencourt AMPure XP magnetic beads. Libraries were quantified by Qubit and checked on a TapeStation, where a main peak was expected near 650 bp. Sequencing of the pooled libraries was done on an Illumina MiSeq using v2 2x251 paired-end kits, which typically yielded about 0.85-2.3 million reads per sample. Each sample's library went into the pool at 4 to 4.5 nM, and about 4.5-8% PhiX was added to help with cluster recognition. In the source study's methods: Decombinator assigned V and J genes to Demultiplexor-processed FASTQ reads by tag matching, allowing a single base-pair mismatch. By using UMIs, Collapsinator corrected both sequencing errors and the frequency errors caused by PCR heterogeneity. TCRs were translated and CDR3s were extracted from the conserved cysteine to the FGXG phenylalanine by CDR3Translator, with non-productive sequences being flagged. Repertoires were subsampled to equal numbers of UMI-defined TCRs before Gini, Shannon entropy and inverse Simpson indices were calculated. Power-law fits to clonotype abundance distributions were performed by maximum likelihood within the linear range. Similar UMI counts, unique TCR numbers and clonal distributions were obtained with the pipeline and with MIGEC on one naive CD8 sample. One analysis removed from the naive repertoire any naive TCRs that were also found in any memory subset from the same donor. Repertoires were searched for around 8,000 CMV-associated CDR3 sequences compiled from VDJdb and a published dataset. TCRdb trimmed the raw reads at Q25, called clones with MiXCR and kept productive beta chains. Every distinct CDR3 protein forms one entry, paired with its most common genes and DNA. The V and J calls come from TCRdb's annotation, not from the publication. This sample has about 150,000 distinct CDR3 sequences in its table, and approximately 22% of those were observed once. Around 0.097% of the sample belongs to the ten largest clones.

What the authors observed across the whole study: A few larger clonotypes were found in naive repertoires, especially CD8, and these larger clonotypes were possibly memory cells re-expressing CD45RA. TCR abundance followed a power law whose exponent differed between naive and memory subsets but was consistent across the three individuals. The repertoire findings for the naive and memory subsets could not be validated against a ground truth, as none was available. A clonotype was defined as a single alpha or beta chain sequence rather than as a paired alpha/beta receptor. RNA-based TCR counts may be influenced by expression changes linked to T cell activation and differentiation. After error correction, over 85% of naive TCR sequences appeared only once, giving much steeper abundance distributions than memory subsets. In both CD4 and CD8 cells, going from naive through CM, EM and EMRA, the Gini index went up while Shannon and inverse Simpson diversity went down.

Sequenced material: naive CD4+ T cells from blood. The cell subset or site label, as the study defines it: naive T cells, CD45RA high CD27+. The clonotype comes from a human donor in good health. The sequence joins TRBV4-2 to TRBJ1-5, and TRBD1 aligns with 7 junction nucleotides. The sequence in DNA is TGTGCCAGCAGCCAAGATAAGGGACAGATCAATCAGCCCCAGCATTTT. Its protein reads: CASSQDKGQINQPQHF.